These 5 T cell receptor beta chains were sequenced from one sample in a study of cytomegalovirus exposure and HLA in healthy donors. In the PCR, 60 Vbeta and 13 Jbeta primers were used. Sequenced by immunoSEQ multiplex PCR; TCRdb stores in-frame clones only, minus some. Of a few hundred thousand clones listed, 75% to 85% are singletons. Material: PBMCs. The receptors originated from a girl aged 2-10 years in good health and CMV-seronegative.

This chain joins TRBV5-1 and TRBJ2-7; possible D gene TRBD1, 6 bases. Trimming left V 4 bases short and J 2 bases short, with 13 bases between. The CDR3 extends over 14 amino acids. CDR1 and CDR2 from the germline V gene are SGHRS and YFSETQ. CDR3 DNA sequence: TGCGCCAGCAGCCTACCGGACAGTCCCTACGAGCAGTACTTC. Its translation: CASSLPDSPYEQYF.

The sample holds one count of this clone. The CDR3 DNA follows: TGTGCCAGCAGCTTAGCTAGCCGGGACACCGGGGAGCTGTTTTTT. It translates to CASSLASRDTGELFF. V usage is TRBV11-1 and J usage is TRBJ2-2; D gene uncertain. The germline CDR1 and CDR2 sequences are SGHAT and FQDESV (reference sequence). The V end was cut by 0 bases, the J end by 3 bases, with 8 bases between. The CDR3 extends over 15 amino acids.

V and J are TRBV11-2 and TRBJ2-7, with D unclear. Germline V lookup: CDR1 SGHAT, CDR2 FQNNGV. The CDR3 totals 17 residues. Trimming took 6 bases from V and 1 from J, leaving 22 bases between them. The CDR3 DNA reads TGTGCCAGCAGGAGTACCTTATTCACTGGTAAATCCTACGAGCAGTACTTC. The encoded protein is CASRSTLFTGKSYEQYF. Using reference TRBV11-2 and TRBJ2-7 for the parts outside the CDR3, the full variable domain is EAGVAQSPRYKIIEKRQSVAFWCNPISGHATLYWYQQILGQGPKLLIQFQNNGVVDDSQLPKDRFSAERLKGVDSTLKIQPAKLEDSAVYLCASRSTLFTGKSYEQYFGPGTRLTVT.

This clone appeared a few times. This rearrangement joins TRBV11-3 to TRBJ1-1; D unclear. V lost 4 bases and J 1 base, leaving 7 bases between the germline ends. The germline gives CDR1 SGHNT, CDR2 YENEEA. The CDR3 covers 13 residues. The CDR3 DNA reads TGTGCCAGCAGCTACATCCCGAACACTGAAGCTTTCTTT. Its protein product is CASSYIPNTEAFF.

The chain couples TRBV5-1 to TRBJ2-1, with 7 bases lining up with TRBD2. After removal of 0 bases from V and 7 bases from J, the junction contained 13 bases not matched to a gene. In germline, CDR1 is SGHRS, CDR2 YFSETQ. CDR3 size: 17 residues. CDR3 residues: CASSLGGTGRASNEQFF. The DNA for the CDR3 is TGCGCCAGCAGCTTGGGAGGCACGGGGAGGGCCTCAAATGAGCAGTTCTTC. The full variable domain, rest sourced from reference TRBV5-1 and TRBJ2-1, is KAGVTQTPRYLIKTRGQQVTLSCSPISGHRSVSWYQQTPGQGLQFLFEYFSETQRNKGNFPGRFSGRQFSNSRSEMNVSTLELGDSALYLCASSLGGTGRASNEQFFGPGTRLTVL.